Below are 21 T cell receptor beta chains sequenced from a single sample in a study of cytomegalovirus exposure and HLA in healthy donors. The PCR was carried out with 60 Vbeta primers and 13 Jbeta primers. Produced via immunoSEQ multiplex PCR; TCRdb's table is partial and in-frame only. The table lists about 140,000 clones, approximately 87% of them singletons, with 4.5% to 6.5% in the top ten. The sequenced sample consisted of PBMCs. The receptors derive from a woman aged 25 to 45 in good health and CMV-seronegative.

The sample holds one count of this clone. This chain connects TRBV9 to TRBJ1-6, with TRBD1 as a possible D gene (5 bases). Trimming pared 3 bases from V and 6 bases from J, leaving 19 bases between. Germline values: CDR1 SGDLS, CDR2 YYNGEE. CDR3 length equals 17 residues. In DNA, the CDR3 is TGTGCCAGCAGCGAGGCCCCTGCCAGGGCCTTTAATTCACCCCTCCACTTT. Translated, it gives CASSEAPARAFNSPLHF.

The V gene is TRBV30, the J gene TRBJ1-5, with D unclear. V was pared by 0 bases and J by 4 bases, with 7 bases between. CDR3 length equals 13 residues. Germline V gives CDR1 GTSNPN, CDR2 SVGIG (reference sequence). The CDR3 DNA reads as TGTGCCTGGAGTGTACAGAGAAATCAGCCCCAGCATTTT. Its translation is CAWSVQRNQPQHF.

The gene calls are TRBV7-9 and TRBJ1-4; TRBD1 matches 12 bases. This CDR3 comprises 18 residues. The V segment lost 1 base and the J segment 2 bases; nucleotides outside the gene matches: 5. Germline CDR1 SEHNR, CDR2 FQNEAQ (reference sequence). DNA of the CDR3: TGTGCCAGCAGCTTAGGGGGACAGGGGGCGTCTACTAATGAAAAACTGTTTTTT. This sequence encodes CASSLGGQGASTNEKLFF.

The rearrangement uses TRBV29-1 and TRBJ2-7, with TRBD1 matching over 7 bases. The CDR3 loop spans 15 amino acids. J lost 1 base, V lost 4 bases, and 10 bases had no gene match. Germline V gene lookup returns CDR1 SQVTM and CDR2 ANQGSEA. The CDR3, as DNA: TGCAGCGTTGGAATCAACAGGGGACAATCCTACGAGCAGTACTTC. Protein product: CSVGINRGQSYEQYF.

This clone was counted a single time. The chain has TRBV7-7 and TRBJ2-7, with unresolved D. Trimming removed 5 bases from V and 6 bases from J, with 14 bases in between. The V gene's germline CDR1 is SSHAT and CDR2 FNYEAQ (reference sequence). The CDR3 contains 13 residues. The CDR3 sequence: CASSLDTAGEQYF. In DNA, the CDR3 is TGTGCCAGCAGCCTCGACACTGCCGGCGAGCAGTACTTC.

This clone showed up just once. V usage is TRBV9 and J usage is TRBJ2-3; 8 bases are shared with TRBD2. The CDR3 contains 15 residues. Germline V gene sequence: CDR1 SGDLS, CDR2 YYNGEE. V shed 2 bases, J shed 4 bases, and the junction held 6 bases outside the gene matches. The CDR3 region is CASSVMAGGSDTQYF. CDR3 in DNA: TGTGCCAGCAGCGTCATGGCGGGGGGCTCAGATACGCAGTATTTT. Together with reference TRBV9 and TRBJ2-3, the CDR3 gives the full variable domain: DSGVTQTPKHLITATGQRVTLRCSPRSGDLSVYWYQQSLDQGLQFLIQYYNGEERAKGNILERFSAQQFPDLHSELNLSSLELGDSALYFCASSVMAGGSDTQYFGPGTRLTVL.

V is TRBV28 and J is TRBJ1-5, with D possibly TRBD1 on 5 matching bases. V dropped 2 bases and J dropped 3 bases, with 14 bases sitting between them. The CDR3 is 16 residues long. Germline-derived CDR1 and CDR2 are MDHEN and SYDVKM. The CDR3 DNA is TGTGCCAGCAGTTTAATCGGGCAGGGCCCCAATCAGCCCCAGCATTTT. Translated: CASSLIGQGPNQPQHF.

The chain recombines TRBV6-1 with TRBJ1-1; 7 bases match TRBD1. Per the germline V gene, CDR1 is MNHNS and CDR2 is SASEGT. Trimming removed 5 bases from V and 4 bases from J; junction bases left unmatched: 10. This CDR3 contains 15 residues. CDR3 loop: CASSKGDSLSTEAFF. The CDR3, as DNA: TGTGCCAGCAGTAAAGGGGACAGTCTAAGCACTGAAGCTTTCTTT.

This sequence joins TRBV10-2 and TRBJ2-7; 8 positions match TRBD1. Germline trimming cut 0 bases from V and 12 bases from J; bases unmatched to any gene: 7. Germline V gives CDR1 WSHSY, CDR2 SAAADI. The CDR3 is made up of 13 amino acids. This CDR3 is CASSESTGTGLYF. CDR3 nucleotides: TGCGCCAGCAGTGAGTCTACAGGGACAGGTCTGTACTTC.

This rearrangement joins TRBV6-5 to TRBJ2-7; tentatively, D is TRBD2 (5 bases). This CDR3 comprises 15 residues. From germline, CDR1 is MNHEY and CDR2 SVGAGI. V gave up 2 bases and J gave up 7 bases, with 18 bases separating them. CDR3 region: CASSYSFSPEVEQYF. The CDR3 region has the DNA TGTGCCAGCAGTTACAGTTTTTCGCCGGAGGTGGAGCAGTACTTC.

The chain recombines TRBV11-2 with TRBJ1-1; D gene ambiguous. This CDR3 spans 13 amino acids. V was trimmed by 3 bases and J by 5 bases, leaving 10 bases between them. CDR1 and CDR2 from the germline V gene are SGHAT and FQNNGV. CDR3 protein: CASSLDLSTEAFF. As DNA, the CDR3 is TGTGCCAGCAGCTTGGACTTAAGTACTGAAGCTTTCTTT. Combining the CDR3 with reference TRBV11-2 and TRBJ1-1 gives the whole variable domain EAGVAQSPRYKIIEKRQSVAFWCNPISGHATLYWYQQILGQGPKLLIQFQNNGVVDDSQLPKDRFSAERLKGVDSTLKIQPAKLEDSAVYLCASSLDLSTEAFFGQGTRLTVV.

The V and J genes are TRBV9 and TRBJ2-1; 9 bases match TRBD1. The CDR3 has 15 amino acids. Germline V gene sequence: CDR1 SGDLS, CDR2 YYNGEE. The V gene end was trimmed by 4 bases and the J gene end by 0 bases; junction bases not matched to a gene: 2. The CDR3 sequence is CASSRTGDSYNEQFF. Here the CDR3 DNA reads TGTGCCAGCAGCAGGACAGGGGACTCCTACAATGAGCAGTTCTTC.

The CDR3 sequence is CASSLGNEQYF. CDR3 in DNA: TGTGCCAGCAGCTTAGGAAACGAGCAGTACTTC. The chain uses TRBV13 and TRBJ2-5; D unclear. The tail of the sequence fits TRBJ2-7 better, so the J call may be wrong. This CDR3 region has 11 residues. Germline V lookup: CDR1 PRHDT, CDR2 FYEKMQ (reference sequence).

The chain couples TRBV9 to TRBJ1-1; 8 nucleotides agree with TRBD1. Germline values: CDR1 SGDLS, CDR2 YYNGEE. This CDR3 has 16 amino acids. V shed 4 bases and J 1 base; nucleotides not matched to a gene: 9. CDR3 loop: CASSPGQGTGNTEAFF. The CDR3 coding sequence is TGTGCCAGCAGCCCCGGACAGGGCACAGGGAACACTGAAGCTTTCTTT.

The J gene is TRBJ1-6, the V gene TRBV7-9; no reliable D call. CDR1 and CDR2 (germline): SEHNR, FQNEAQ (reference sequence). The CDR3 length is 16 residues. The V end was cut by 2 bases, the J end by 7 bases, with 15 bases between. In nucleotides, the CDR3 is TGTGCCAGCAGCTTATTACGGGGTCCGAACAATTCACCCCTCCACTTT. Translation gives CASSLLRGPNNSPLHF.

The gene calls are TRBV6-5 and TRBJ1-2; tentatively, D is TRBD1 (5 bases). Germline V lookup: CDR1 MNHEY, CDR2 SVGAGI. This CDR3 has 16 residues. With 0 bases removed from V and 1 base from J, the gap between germline ends came to 12 bases. The CDR3 DNA reads as TGTGCCAGCAGTTACTCGGCACAGGTGATTAACTATGGCTACACCTTC. It encodes CASSYSAQVINYGYTF.

The DNA of the CDR3 is TGTGCCTGGAGTGCCCTAGGGGCAGGGACAGATACGCAGTATTTT. Translation gives CAWSALGAGTDTQYF. The chain combines TRBV30 with TRBJ2-3, with D maybe TRBD1 (5 bases). CDR3 length: 15 residues. The germline V and J ends were trimmed by 1 base and 3 bases, with 14 bases remaining between them. Germline V gives CDR1 GTSNPN, CDR2 SVGIG (reference sequence).

The chain is built from TRBV11-1 and TRBJ2-5; 7 nucleotides line up with TRBD1. Losses at the gene ends were 5 bases for V and 5 bases for J; bases not matched to a gene: 5. Germline V gene sequence: CDR1 SGHAT, CDR2 FQDESV (reference sequence). This CDR3 has 13 residues. CDR3 nucleotides: TGTGCCAGCAGCGGACAGGTGCAGGAGACCCAGTACTTC. Amino acid sequence: CASSGQVQETQYF.

In its sample, this clone was seen a few times. This sequence joins TRBV6-5 and TRBJ1-3; 7 positions agree with TRBD1. Trimming took 6 bases from V and 2 from J; bases not matched to a gene: 7. Per the germline V gene, CDR1 is MNHEY and CDR2 is SVGAGI. The CDR3 totals 15 residues. The CDR3 DNA reads as TGTGCCAGCAGCCTAGGAGGGGGCACTGGAAACACCATATATTTT. Protein: CASSLGGGTGNTIYF.

The chain links TRBV28 to TRBJ1-1; the D is unclear. Germline V gene data show CDR1 as MDHEN and CDR2 as SYDVKM. The V gene lost 7 bases and the J gene lost 12 bases, with 39 bases spanning the gap. The CDR3 is made up of 19 amino acids. In DNA form, the CDR3 reads TGTGCCAGCACCCCCCTGGGCAGGCGAACCATATTAAACACTCGGGGAACTTTCTTT. It is translated as CASTPLGRRTILNTRGTFF.

V gene TRBV7-3 combines with J gene TRBJ2-3; 7 bases align to TRBD2. Trimming at V came to 6 bases and at J to 3 bases, leaving 9 bases not matched to a gene. CDR3 length equals 15 residues. Germline assignment: CDR1 SGHTA and CDR2 FQGTGA. CDR3 sequence (DNA): TGTGCCAGCAGTCAGGGTGGGAGGGTAACAGATACGCAGTATTTT. This gives the protein CASSQGGRVTDTQYF.